These T cell receptor beta chains were read from a single sample in a study of blood T cell repertoires in COVID-19. This table comes from immunoSEQ multiplex PCR, and its TCRdb copy is limited to in-frame clones, with some not included. The table has nearly 100,000 clones, approximately 84% seen once. Sequencing was done on a sample of peripheral blood. All receptors come from a woman aged 60-70 years with acute or convalescent COVID-19. The CDR3 runs from the conserved cysteine through the conserved F or W. The order of the fields is D gene, V gene, clone size, J gene, CDR3 DNA, CDR3 protein. The D gene is left open where the match is weak. Not all rows give a size; the values are once, few, many and, for expanded clones, a class.

NA	TRBV6-7	NA	TRBJ2-1	TGTGCCAGCAGTTACCCGGGAAGTTATTCCTACAATGAGCAGTTCTTC	CASSYPGSYSYNEQFF
NA	TRBV6-6	NA	TRBJ1-5	TGTGCCAGCAGTTTTATGGAGGAAAATCAGCCCCAGCATTTT	CASSFMEENQPQHF
TRBD2	TRBV5-6	NA	TRBJ2-1	TGTGCCAGCAGCACCGGACTAGCTGCCAATGAGCAGTTCTTC	CASSTGLAANEQFF
NA	TRBV15	NA	TRBJ1-1	TGTGCCACCAGCAGACCCTACTCCGAAGCTTTCTTT	CATSRPYSEAFF
TRBD2	TRBV5-1	NA	TRBJ2-5	TGCGCCAGCAGCCGGGGGGTTGTGGGGCAGACCCAGTACTTC	CASSRGVVGQTQYF
TRBD1	TRBV30	NA	TRBJ1-4	TGTGCCTGGAGAGAAAGGGGGCTTTCGAATGAAAAACTGTTTTTT	CAWRERGLSNEKLFF
TRBD1	TRBV6-5	NA	TRBJ1-1	TGTGCCAGCACTAAAGGACAGGGTGGTCCTTTCTTT	CASTKGQGGPFF
TRBD1	TRBV2	medium-sized	TRBJ1-2	TGTGCCAGCAGTGGGGACAGACTCTATGGCTACACCTTC	CASSGDRLYGYTF
TRBD1	TRBV7-2	NA	TRBJ1-2	TGTGCCAGCAGCCCCGGGACAGGGTATGGCAACTATGGCTACACCTTC	CASSPGTGYGNYGYTF
NA	TRBV27	once	TRBJ1-1	TGTGCCAGCAGTTTAAGAGAGAACACTGAAGCTTTCTTT	CASSLRENTEAFF
TRBD2	TRBV19	NA	TRBJ2-1	TGTGCCAGTAGGTTCGAAGCGGGGGCAGGGAATGAGCAGTTCTTC	CASRFEAGAGNEQFF
TRBD2	TRBV5-8	NA	TRBJ2-5	TGTGCCAGCAGCTTGGCCAGAGGTTACGAGCGGGGGGGCTTCCAAGAGACCCAGTACTTC	CASSLARGYERGGFQETQYF
TRBD2	TRBV6-5	NA	TRBJ2-7	TGTGCCAGCAGCCGTAGCGGGTACGAGCAGTACTTC	CASSRSGYEQYF
NA	TRBV5-1	NA	TRBJ2-3	TGCGCCAGCAGCCTGGACAGTCTCCATGGGGATACGCAGTATTTT	CASSLDSLHGDTQYF
NA	TRBV19	NA	TRBJ2-5	TGTGCCAGCGGGACACCTCAAGAGACCCAGTACTTC	CASGTPQETQYF
TRBD2	TRBV5-1	once	TRBJ2-3	TGCGCCAGCAGCGAAGCGGGGGCAAGCACAGATACGCAGTATTTT	CASSEAGASTDTQYF
NA	TRBV28	NA	TRBJ2-2	TGTGCCAGCTGTACGAATAGGGGTCGAGTCGGGGAGCTGTTTTTT	CASCTNRGRVGELFF
NA	TRBV4-2	NA	TRBJ1-5	TGTGCCAGCAGCCAGAATTCAATCACGGGACAGCCCCAGCATTTT	CASSQNSITGQPQHF
NA	TRBV6-1	NA	TRBJ1-5	TGTGCCAGCAGTGAACGGGACAATCAGCCCCAGCATTTT	CASSERDNQPQHF
TRBD1	TRBV11-2	NA	TRBJ1-4	TGTGCCAGCAGAGGAAGGAGTGCGGCAGGGGGTAATGAAAAACTGTTTTTT	CASRGRSAAGGNEKLFF
NA	TRBV7-9	NA	TRBJ1-3	TGTGCCAGCAGCTTAGCAGAACTACGGTCCGGAAACACCATATATTTT	CASSLAELRSGNTIYF
TRBD1	TRBV28	NA	TRBJ1-4	TGTGCCAGCAGTTTAAACTTGCCAGGGGGCCAGGAAAAACTGTTTTTT	CASSLNLPGGQEKLFF
NA	TRBV15	NA	TRBJ2-4	TGTGCCACCAGCAGAGAAGACTCGTCAAACATTCAGTACTTC	CATSREDSSNIQYF
TRBD2	TRBV7-3	NA	TRBJ2-5	TGTGCCAGCAGCCCCGGGCAGGGACTACAAGAGACCCAGTACTTC	CASSPGQGLQETQYF
NA	TRBV24-1	NA	TRBJ1-4	TGTGCCACCAGTGATGCCACCTATAATGAAAAACTGTTTTTT	CATSDATYNEKLFF
TRBD2	TRBV3-1/TRBV3-2	NA	TRBJ2-5	TGTGCCAGCAGCCAAACCGGGGGGATAGAGACCCAGTACTTC	CASSQTGGIETQYF
NA	TRBV5-6	NA	TRBJ2-5	TGTGCCAGCACCCGGGACTCAGGCGGGGAGACCCAGTACTTC	CASTRDSGGETQYF
NA	TRBV9	NA	TRBJ2-7	TGTGCCAGCAGCGTAGCTGGGACAAGCTACGAGCAGTACTTC	CASSVAGTSYEQYF
NA	TRBV3-1/TRBV3-2	NA	TRBJ2-1	TGTGCCAGCAGCCAAGTTGGCGGGGTCTCCTACAATGAGCAGTTCTTC	CASSQVGGVSYNEQFF
NA	TRBV7-9	NA	TRBJ1-5	TGTGCCAGCAGCTCAGCGGGGCCAGGGAATCAGCCCCAGCATTTT	CASSSAGPGNQPQHF